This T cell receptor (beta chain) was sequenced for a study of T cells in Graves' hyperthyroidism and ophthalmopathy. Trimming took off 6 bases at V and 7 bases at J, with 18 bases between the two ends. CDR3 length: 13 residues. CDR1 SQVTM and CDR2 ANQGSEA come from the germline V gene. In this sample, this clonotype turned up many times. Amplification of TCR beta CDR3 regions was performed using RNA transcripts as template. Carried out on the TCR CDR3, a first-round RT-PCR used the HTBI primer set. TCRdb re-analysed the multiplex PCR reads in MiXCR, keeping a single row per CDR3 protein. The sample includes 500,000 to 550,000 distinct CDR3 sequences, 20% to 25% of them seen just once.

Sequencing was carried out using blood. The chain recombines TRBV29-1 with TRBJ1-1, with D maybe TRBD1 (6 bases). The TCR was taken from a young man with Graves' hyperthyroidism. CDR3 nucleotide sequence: TGCAGCGTAGAGGGGGGGACTCGGAATGAAGCTTTCTTT. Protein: CSVEGGTRNEAFF.